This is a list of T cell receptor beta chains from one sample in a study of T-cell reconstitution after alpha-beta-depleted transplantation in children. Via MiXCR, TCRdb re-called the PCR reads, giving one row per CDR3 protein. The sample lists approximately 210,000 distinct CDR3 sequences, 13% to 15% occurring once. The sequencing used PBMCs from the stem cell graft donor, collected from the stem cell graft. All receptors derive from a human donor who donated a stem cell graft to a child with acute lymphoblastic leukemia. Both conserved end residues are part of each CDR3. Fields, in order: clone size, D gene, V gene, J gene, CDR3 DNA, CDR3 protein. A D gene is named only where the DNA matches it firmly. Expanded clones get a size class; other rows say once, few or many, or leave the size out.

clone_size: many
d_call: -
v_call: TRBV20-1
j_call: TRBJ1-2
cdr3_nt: TGCAGTGCTAGAGCACAGGGTCTTGGCTATGGCTACACCTTC
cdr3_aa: CSARAQGLGYGYTF

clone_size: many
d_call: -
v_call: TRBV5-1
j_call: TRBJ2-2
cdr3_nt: TGCGCCAGCAGCTTGGTAGCTTACACCGGGGAGCTGTTTTTT
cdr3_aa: CASSLVAYTGELFF

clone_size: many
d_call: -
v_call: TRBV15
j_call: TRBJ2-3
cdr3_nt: TGTGCCACCAGCAGAGAGCAGGGATGGACAGATACGCAGTATTTT
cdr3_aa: CATSREQGWTDTQYF

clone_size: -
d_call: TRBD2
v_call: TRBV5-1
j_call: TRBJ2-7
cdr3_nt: TGCGCCAGCAGCTTGGGACCCCTAGCGGGAGAAGGAAACGAGCAGTACTTC
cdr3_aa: CASSLGPLAGEGNEQYF

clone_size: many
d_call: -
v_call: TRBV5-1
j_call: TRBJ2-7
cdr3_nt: TGCGCCAGCAGCTTGTACGCTAGTAACTACGAGCAGTACTTC
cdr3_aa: CASSLYASNYEQYF

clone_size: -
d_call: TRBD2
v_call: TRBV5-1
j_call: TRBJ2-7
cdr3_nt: TGCGCCAGCAGCTCCCGGACTAGCGGGTACCAAGATTCAGAGCAGTACTTC
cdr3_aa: CASSSRTSGYQDSEQYF

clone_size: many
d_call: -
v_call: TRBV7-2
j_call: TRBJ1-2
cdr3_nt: TGTGCCAGCAGCTCGCTACAAGGGGCGCGATATGGCTACACCTTC
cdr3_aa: CASSSLQGARYGYTF

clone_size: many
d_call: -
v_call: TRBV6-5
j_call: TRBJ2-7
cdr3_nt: TGTGCCAGCAGTTACGGTGGCGGGCTGAGCTCCTACGAGCAGTACTTC
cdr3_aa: CASSYGGGLSSYEQYF

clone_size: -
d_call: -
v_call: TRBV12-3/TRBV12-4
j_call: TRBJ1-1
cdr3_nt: TGTGCCAGCAGTACTGGGGTCGGGACCACTGAAGCTTTCTTT
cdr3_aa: CASSTGVGTTEAFF

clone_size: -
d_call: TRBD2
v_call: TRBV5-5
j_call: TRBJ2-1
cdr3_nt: TGTGCCAGCAGCGTCAGCGGGAGTCTGCACAATGAGCAGTTCTTC
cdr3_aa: CASSVSGSLHNEQFF

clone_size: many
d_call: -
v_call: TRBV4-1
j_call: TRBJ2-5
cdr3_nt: TGCGCCAGCAGCCAGGAACCCCACTATCAAGAGACCCAGTACTTC
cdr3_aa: CASSQEPHYQETQYF

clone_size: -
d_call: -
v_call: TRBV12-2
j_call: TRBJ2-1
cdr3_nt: TGTGCAAGTCGCTTATTGGCCGCCGCAATGGGGGACAATGAGCAGTTCTTC
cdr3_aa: CASRLLAAAMGDNEQFF

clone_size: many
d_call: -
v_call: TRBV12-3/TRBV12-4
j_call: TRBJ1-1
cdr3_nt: TGTGCCAGCAGTTGGGGGGGGGCCACTGAAGCTTTCTTT
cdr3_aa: CASSWGGATEAFF

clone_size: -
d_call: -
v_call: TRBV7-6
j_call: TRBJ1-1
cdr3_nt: TGTGCCAGCAGCTCATATCAAAACACTGAAGCTTTCTTT
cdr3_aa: CASSSYQNTEAFF

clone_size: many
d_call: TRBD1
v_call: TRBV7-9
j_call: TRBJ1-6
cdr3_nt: TGTGCCAGCAGCTCAACCTCCCAGGGGGCTGGTTCACCCCTCCACTTT
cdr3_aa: CASSSTSQGAGSPLHF

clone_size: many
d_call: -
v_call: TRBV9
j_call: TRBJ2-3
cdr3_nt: TGTGCCAGCAGCGCTACCCCAAGCCATACGCAGTATTTT
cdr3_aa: CASSATPSHTQYF

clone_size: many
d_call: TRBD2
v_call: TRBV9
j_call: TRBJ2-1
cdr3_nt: TGTGCCAGCAGCCCTAGGACTAGCGGTAACAATGAGCAGTTCTTC
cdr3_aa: CASSPRTSGNNEQFF

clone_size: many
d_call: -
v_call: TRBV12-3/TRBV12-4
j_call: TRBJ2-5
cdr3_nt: TGTGCCAGCAGTTTAGTCGGGAGCCAGGAGACCCAGTACTTC
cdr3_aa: CASSLVGSQETQYF

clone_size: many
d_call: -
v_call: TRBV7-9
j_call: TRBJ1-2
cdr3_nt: TGTGCCAGCAGTTTAGGAGACGGTGTCAACTATGGCTACACCTTC
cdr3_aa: CASSLGDGVNYGYTF

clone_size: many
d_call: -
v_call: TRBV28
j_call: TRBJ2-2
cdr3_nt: TGTGCCAGCGGGAAAAACACCGGGGAGCTGTTTTTT
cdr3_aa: CASGKNTGELFF

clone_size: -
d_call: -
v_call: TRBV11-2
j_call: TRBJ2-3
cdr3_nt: TGTGCCAGCAGCTTAGAAGGTGGGACGATAATTCTCACAGATACGCAGTATTTT
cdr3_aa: CASSLEGGTIILTDTQYF

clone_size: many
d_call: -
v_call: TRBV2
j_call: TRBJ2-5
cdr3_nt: TGTGCCAGCAGTCTGTTTGCGGGATCAGAGACCCAGTACTTC
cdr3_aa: CASSLFAGSETQYF

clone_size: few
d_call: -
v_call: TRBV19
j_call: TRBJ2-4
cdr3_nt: TGTGCCAGTAAGGCGGCCGCCAGTGAGGGCATTCAGTACTTC
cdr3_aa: CASKAAASEGIQYF

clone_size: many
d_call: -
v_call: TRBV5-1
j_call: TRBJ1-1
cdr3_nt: TGCGCCAGCAGCTCGGAGCCACAAAAGTGGGACACTGAAGCTTTCTTT
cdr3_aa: CASSSEPQKWDTEAFF

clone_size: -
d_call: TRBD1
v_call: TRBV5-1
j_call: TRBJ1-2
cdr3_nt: TGCGCCAGCAGCCCGGACAGGGGTGTGAGCTACACCTTC
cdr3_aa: CASSPDRGVSYTF

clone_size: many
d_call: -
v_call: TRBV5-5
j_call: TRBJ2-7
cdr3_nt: TGTGCCAGCAGCTTGAGCCCGGGACTCTCCTACGAGCAGTACTTC
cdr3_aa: CASSLSPGLSYEQYF

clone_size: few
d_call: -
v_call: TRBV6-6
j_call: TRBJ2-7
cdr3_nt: TGTGCCAGCAGTTACTCGACAGCCTCCTACGAGCAGTACTTC
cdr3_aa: CASSYSTASYEQYF

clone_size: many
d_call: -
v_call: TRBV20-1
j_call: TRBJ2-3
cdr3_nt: TGCAGTGCTCCGGGAGACGGCACAGATACGCAGTATTTT
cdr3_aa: CSAPGDGTDTQYF

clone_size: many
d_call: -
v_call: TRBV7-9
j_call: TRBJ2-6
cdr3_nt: TGTGCCAGCAGCTTAAGGGGTTCAGGGGCCAACGTCCTGACTTTC
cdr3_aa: CASSLRGSGANVLTF

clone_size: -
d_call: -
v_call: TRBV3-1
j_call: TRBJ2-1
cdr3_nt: TGTGCCTTCAGTTTTATGTTTGGGGGAGGATTCTCCTACAATGAGCAGTTCTTC
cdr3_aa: CAFSFMFGGGFSYNEQFF

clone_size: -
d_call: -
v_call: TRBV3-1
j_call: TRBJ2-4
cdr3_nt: TGTGCCTCCTGCCAAGTAGGGCAGGGGACGGACATTCAGTACTTC
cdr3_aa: CASCQVGQGTDIQYF

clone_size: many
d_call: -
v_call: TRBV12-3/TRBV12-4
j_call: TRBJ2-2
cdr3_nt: TGTGCCAGCAGTACAAGATTAACGGGACACCCGGTGACGAACACCGGGGAGCTGTTTTTT
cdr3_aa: CASSTRLTGHPVTNTGELFF

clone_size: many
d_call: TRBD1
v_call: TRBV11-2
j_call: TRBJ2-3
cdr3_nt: TGTGCCAGCAGCACCTTAGGACAGGGTCATAACACAGATACGCAGTATTTT
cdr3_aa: CASSTLGQGHNTDTQYF

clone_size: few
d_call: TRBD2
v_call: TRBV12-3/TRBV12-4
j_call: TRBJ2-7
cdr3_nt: TGTGCCAGCAGTTTTAGCCTAGCGGGAGGTATGCGGTACGAGCAGTACTTC
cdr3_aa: CASSFSLAGGMRYEQYF

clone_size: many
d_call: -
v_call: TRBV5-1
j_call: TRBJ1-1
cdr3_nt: TGCGCCAGCAGCTTGTTATACGGGGGAGGTAATGAAGCTTTCTTT
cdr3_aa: CASSLLYGGGNEAFF

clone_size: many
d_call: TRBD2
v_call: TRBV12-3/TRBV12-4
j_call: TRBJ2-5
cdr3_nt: TGTGCCAGTAATAGCGGGATGGAAGAGACCCAGTACTTC
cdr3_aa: CASNSGMEETQYF

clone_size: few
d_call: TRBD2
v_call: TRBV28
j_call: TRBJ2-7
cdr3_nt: TGTGCCAGCAGTCCCCTCCCCCTAGCGGGAGTTCTCTACGAGCAGTACTTC
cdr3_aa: CASSPLPLAGVLYEQYF

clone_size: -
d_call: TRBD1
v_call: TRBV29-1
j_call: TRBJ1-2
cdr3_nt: TGCAGCGTTGCGACAGGGGTGGACTATGGCTACACCTTC
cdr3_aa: CSVATGVDYGYTF

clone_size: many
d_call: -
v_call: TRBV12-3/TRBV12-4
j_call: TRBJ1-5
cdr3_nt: TGTGCCAGCAGTTTTAATCAGCCCCAGCATTTT
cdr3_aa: CASSFNQPQHF

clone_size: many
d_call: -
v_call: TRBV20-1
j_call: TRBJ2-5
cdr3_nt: TGCAGTGCTAGCCTTATACCGGACCGAGGGACGTACCAAGAGACCCAGTACTTC
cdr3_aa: CSASLIPDRGTYQETQYF

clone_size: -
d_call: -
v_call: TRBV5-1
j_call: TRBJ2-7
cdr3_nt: TGCGCCAGCAGCCGATACCAGGGTGATGAGCAGTACTTC
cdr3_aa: CASSRYQGDEQYF

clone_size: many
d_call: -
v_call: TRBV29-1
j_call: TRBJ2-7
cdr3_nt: TGCAGCGCCCTAGGAGGGAACGAGCAGTACTTC
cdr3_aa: CSALGGNEQYF

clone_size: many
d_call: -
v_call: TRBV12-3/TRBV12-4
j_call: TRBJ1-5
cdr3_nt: TGTGCCAGCAGCGGGGACGCCGGACCTTATAGCAATCAGCCCCAGCATTTT
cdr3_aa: CASSGDAGPYSNQPQHF

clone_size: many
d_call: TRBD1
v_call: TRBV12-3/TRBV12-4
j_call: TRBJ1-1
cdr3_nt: TGTGCCAGCAGCAAACGGACAGGGGGAATTTGGGGGACTGAAGCTTTCTTT
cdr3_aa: CASSKRTGGIWGTEAFF

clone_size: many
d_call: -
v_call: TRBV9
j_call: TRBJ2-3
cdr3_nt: TGTGCCAGCAGCGTAGAAAGTCCTAGCAAGACAGATACGCAGTATTTT
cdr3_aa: CASSVESPSKTDTQYF

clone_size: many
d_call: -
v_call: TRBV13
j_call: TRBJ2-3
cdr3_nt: TGTGCCAGCAGCTTTCGGACAGACACAGATACGCAGTATTTT
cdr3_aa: CASSFRTDTDTQYF

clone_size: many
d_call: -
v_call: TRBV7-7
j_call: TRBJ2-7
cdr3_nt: TGTGCCAGCAGCCACATCTACGAGCAGTACTTC
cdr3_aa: CASSHIYEQYF

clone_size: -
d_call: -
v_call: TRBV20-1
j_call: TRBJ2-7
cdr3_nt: TGCTGTGCTGATGGGGAAAATAGAGGATCCGAATACGAGCAGTACTTC
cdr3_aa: CCADGENRGSEYEQYF

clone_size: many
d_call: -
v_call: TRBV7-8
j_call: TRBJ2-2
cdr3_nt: TGTGCCAGCAGCTTTTTCCTGAACACCGGGGAGCTGTTTTTT
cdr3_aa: CASSFFLNTGELFF

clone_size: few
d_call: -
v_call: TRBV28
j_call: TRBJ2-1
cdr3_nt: TGTGCCAGCAGTTTATGCACAGCGCAGGGGTGTAAGCAGTTCTTC
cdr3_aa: CASSLCTAQGCKQFF

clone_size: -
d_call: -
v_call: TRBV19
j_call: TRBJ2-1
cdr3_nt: TGTGCCAGTAGTACACAACGTATGGGGGGCGGGCAGTTCTTC
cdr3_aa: CASSTQRMGGGQFF

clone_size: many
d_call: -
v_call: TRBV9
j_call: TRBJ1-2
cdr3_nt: TGTGCCAGCAGCGCGACCTATGGTGGCTACACCTTC
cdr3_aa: CASSATYGGYTF

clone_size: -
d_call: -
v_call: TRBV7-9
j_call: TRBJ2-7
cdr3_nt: TGTGCCAGCAGCTTAGTACAGCGAGAGTACGAGCAGTACTTC
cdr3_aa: CASSLVQREYEQYF

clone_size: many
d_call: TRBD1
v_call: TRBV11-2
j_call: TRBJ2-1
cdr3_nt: TGTGCCAGCAGCTTCTTCACAGGGGGTGATAGCTTAGATGAGCAGTTCTTC
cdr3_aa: CASSFFTGGDSLDEQFF

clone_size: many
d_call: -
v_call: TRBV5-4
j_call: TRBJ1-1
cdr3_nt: TGTGCCAGCAGCTTGGGGAGGAGTGCTAACACTGAAGCTTTCTTT
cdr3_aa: CASSLGRSANTEAFF

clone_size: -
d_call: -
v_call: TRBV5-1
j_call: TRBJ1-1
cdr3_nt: TGCGCCAGTGGCCGGGACGCTAACACTGAAGCTTTCTTT
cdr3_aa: CASGRDANTEAFF

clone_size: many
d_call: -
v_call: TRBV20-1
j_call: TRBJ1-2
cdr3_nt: TGCAGTGCTATCCACCCCCGGACAGTCGGCTATGGCTACACCTTC
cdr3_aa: CSAIHPRTVGYGYTF